This T cell receptor beta chain was retrieved from a study of response to subunit inactivated influenza vaccine. CDR3 size: 15 residues. V dropped 1 base and J dropped 5 bases, with 15 bases sitting between them. Looked up from germline, CDR1 is DFQATT and CDR2 is SNEGSKA (reference sequence). MiXCR, run by TCRdb on the RT-PCR reads, gives a single entry per CDR3 protein. The sample records some 150,000 distinct CDR3 sequences, approximately 12% being singletons. Separately, the same data were catalogued under a study of T cells expressing NK-cell markers. As that study records: Researchers built TCR beta cDNA using 5'RACE template switching with UMIs. Seven donors tested HCMV-seropositive and one tested seronegative among the eight sequenced. Over 5 donors carried dominant NKG2C+ clonotypes that made up roughly 1.0-7.5% of their CD8+ T cells.

The chain employs TRBV20-1 and TRBJ1-5; D might be TRBD1 (6 bases). The sample consisted of CD8+ T cells sorted from PBMCs, taken 11 to 12 days after vaccination. This sequence originates from a man aged 50-60 years who received an inactivated influenza vaccine. DNA for the CDR3: TGCAGTGCTAGAGCTAAAGGGGGGGCGCATCAGCCCCAGCATTTT. Translation gives CSARAKGGAHQPQHF.